Each of the 8 T cell receptor beta chains below was sequenced from the same sample in a study of T cell repertoires in cytomegalovirus infection. TCRdb re-called the reads with MiXCR, one entry per CDR3 protein. Here the sample spans about 260,000 distinct CDR3 sequences, roughly 13% being singletons. Sequences were obtained from PBMCs. These receptors were collected from a human donor in good health (CMV status not recorded). Some clones in this sample may be carry-over from other donors' samples.

This chain joins TRBV6-2 or TRBV6-3 and TRBJ2-7; unclear D gene. This CDR3 has 13 residues. Germline V gene sequence: CDR1 MNHEY, CDR2 SVGEGT. Between the trimmed V and J ends, which lost 0 bases and 7 bases, there was a span of 10 bases. CDR3 sequence (DNA): TGTGCCAGCAGTTACTCGATGGGCCAAGAGCAGTACTTC. It yields the protein CASSYSMGQEQYF.

This clonotype was seen a handful of times. The rearrangement joins TRBV29-1 to TRBJ2-2, with 8 bases aligning to TRBD2. The CDR3 is 14 amino acids. The germline CDR1 and CDR2 sequences are SQVTM and ANQGSEA. Trimming cost V 7 bases and J 4 bases; bases outside gene matches: 8. CDR3 in DNA: TGCAGCGCCCGGGAGGGACTGCTCACCGGGGAGCTGTTTTTT. It yields the protein CSAREGLLTGELFF.

This clonotype appeared a few times. The chain couples TRBV20-1 to TRBJ2-5; 13 bases agree with TRBD2. This CDR3 contains 15 residues. The germline V gene encodes CDR1 DFQATT and CDR2 SNEGSKA (reference sequence). V shed 0 bases and J 4 bases; nucleotides not matched to a gene: 2. The CDR3 region has the DNA TGCAGTGCTAGAGAGGGGACTAGCGGGACAGAGACCCAGTACTTC. It encodes CSAREGTSGTETQYF.

This clonotype has only a few counts. The CDR3 DNA reads as TGTGCCATCAGCCCGGGACGGACCTACGAGCAGTACTTC. Translating gives CAISPGRTYEQYF. This chain joins TRBV10-3 and TRBJ2-7, with D possibly called TRBD1 or TRBD2 (5 bases each). Germline assignment: CDR1 ENHRY and CDR2 SYGVKD. V shed 6 bases and J shed 2 bases, with 11 bases lying between them. The CDR3 consists of 13 residues.

Written as DNA, the CDR3 is TGTGCCAGCAGCTTAGTGTGGGGCGCCGACTATGGCTACACCTTC. This encodes CASSLVWGADYGYTF. The chain links TRBV7-2 to TRBJ1-2; possibly TRBD1 for D (5 bases). V was pared by 1 base and J by 3 bases, with 12 bases between. The CDR3 consists of 15 residues. Germline-derived CDR1 and CDR2 are SGHTA and FQGNSA.

The chain has TRBV29-1 and TRBJ1-2; D remains ambiguous. From germline, CDR1 is SQVTM and CDR2 ANQGSEA. Trimming removed 4 bases at V and 0 bases at J, with 15 bases between. The CDR3 consists of 15 residues. As DNA, the CDR3 is TGCAGCGTTGGGTCAACCAGCTATCCTAACTATGGCTACACCTTC. Its translation: CSVGSTSYPNYGYTF.

This chain connects TRBV12-3 or TRBV12-4 to TRBJ1-1; 7 bases agree with TRBD1. The V segment lost 3 bases and the J segment 8 bases; nucleotides outside the gene matches: 9. The CDR3 has 14 amino acids. CDR3 loop: CASSFGDREKEAFF. The CDR3 DNA reads TGTGCCAGCAGTTTTGGTGACAGGGAAAAGGAAGCTTTCTTT.

CDR3 in amino acids: CASDGGSGELFF. The CDR3 nucleotides read TGTGCCAGCGATGGGGGGAGCGGGGAGCTGTTTTTT. This chain uses TRBV2 with TRBJ2-2; D is possibly TRBD2 (6 bases). Germline V gene lookup returns CDR1 SNHLY and CDR2 FYNNEI. Trimming took 8 bases from V and 7 from J, leaving 11 bases between them. The CDR3 loop spans 12 amino acids.